A few counts support the clone carrying this TCR beta chain. Antigen unknown. Profiling relied on immunoSEQ multiplex PCR, and the TCRdb table lists in-frame clones only, not all of them. The data show roughly 160,000 clones, 91% seen once. This entry comes from a study of T cell responses to AZD1222 COVID-19 vaccine. The study's findings and limits: Possibly, clonal diversity was underestimated; donors were largely white British and included more females. Reportedly, close to half of spike-specific TCRs are directed against unmutated variant regions.

Germline values: CDR1 LGHNA, CDR2 YSLEER. V dropped 3 bases and J dropped 1; count of bases not matched to a gene: 8. This CDR3 is built from 16 residues. The chain carries TRBV4-3 and TRBJ2-7; 8 positions agree with TRBD1. This clonotype originated in an adult in good health. Sequenced material: peripheral blood, taken on day 0 of AZD1222 vaccination. CDR3 residues: CASSQDRTGISYEQYF. The CDR3 nucleotides are TGCGCCAGCAGCCAGGATCGGACAGGGATATCCTACGAGCAGTACTTC.